One sample yielded the 5 T cell receptor beta chains listed below, sequenced in a study of T cells in Graves' hyperthyroidism and ophthalmopathy. Amplification of TCR beta CDR3 regions was performed using RNA transcripts as template. RT-PCR in the first round (using the HTBI primer set) targeted the TCR CDR3. TCRdb ran MiXCR on the multiplex PCR reads and lists one entry per CDR3 protein. The sample contains around 300,000 distinct CDR3 sequences, roughly an eighth of which appear only once. Sequenced material: blood. These receptors all come from a middle-aged woman with Graves' hyperthyroidism.

This clonotype was counted at least ten times. The chain couples TRBV2 to TRBJ2-7; 8 nucleotides match TRBD2. Germline-derived CDR1 and CDR2 are SNHLY and FYNNEI. The CDR3 runs 15 residues. Trimming removed 7 bases from V and 6 bases from J; junction bases left unmatched: 14. The CDR3 DNA sequence: TGTGCCAGCATCCGACCCGGGACTAGTGAAGCCGAGCAGTACTTC. It encodes CASIRPGTSEAEQYF.

This clonotype showed up many times. This chain connects TRBV2 to TRBJ1-4, with D uncertain. The ends were cut back, 6 bases at V and 12 bases at J, with 14 bases in the middle. This CDR3 has 12 residues. Germline CDR1 reads SNHLY; CDR2 reads FYNNEI. The CDR3 here is CASRDRGFELFF. The CDR3 bases are TGTGCCAGCAGGGATCGAGGCTTCGAACTGTTTTTT.

This clonotype was picked up many times. The J gene is TRBJ1-5, the V gene TRBV7-9, with a tentative D call TRBD1 (6 bases). V shed 5 bases and J shed 3 bases, with 14 bases lying between them. The CDR3 has 15 residues. Per the germline V gene, CDR1 is SEHNR and CDR2 is FQNEAQ (reference sequence). The chain's CDR3 is CASSPGQNINQPQHF. CDR3 coding DNA: TGTGCCAGCAGCCCGGGACAAAATATCAATCAGCCCCAGCATTTT.

There are a few counts of this clonotype. The rearrangement joins TRBV19 to TRBJ1-5, with TRBD1 matching 8 bases. V dropped 1 base and J dropped 1; count of bases not matched to a gene: 3. The length of the CDR3 is 16 residues. Germline assignment: CDR1 LNHDA and CDR2 SQIVND (reference sequence). CDR3 coding DNA: TGTGCCAGTAGTATAGTAGGGACAGGCAGCAATCAGCCCCAGCATTTT. Translation gives CASSIVGTGSNQPQHF.

This clonotype was recorded many times. The gene calls are TRBV13 and TRBJ1-4; the D is unclear. CDR1 and CDR2 (germline): PRHDT, FYEKMQ (reference sequence). Trimming removed 2 bases at V and 3 bases at J, with 10 bases between. The CDR3 is made up of 15 amino acids. The CDR3 DNA is TGTGCCAGCAGCTTAAGGAGTCCTGCTAATGAAAAACTGTTTTTT. Encoded protein: CASSLRSPANEKLFF.